Following are 25 T cell receptor beta chains from one sample sequenced in a study of T cells in Graves' hyperthyroidism and ophthalmopathy. Template material for amplifying TCR beta CDR3 regions consisted of RNA transcripts. A first-round RT-PCR of the TCR CDR3 used the HTBI primer set. TCRdb used MiXCR to reprocess the multiplex PCR reads, holding one entry per CDR3 protein. Of hundreds of thousands of distinct CDR3 sequences detected, less than 25% appear once; the ten largest clones hold around a third. Specimen: blood. The origin of the receptors is a man aged 30 to 45 with Graves' ophthalmopathy.

V gene TRBV10-3 combines with J gene TRBJ2-2; 8 bases fit TRBD1. The CDR3 contains 15 residues. J was trimmed by 6 bases and V by 3 bases; bases with no gene match: 6. The germline gives CDR1 ENHRY, CDR2 SYGVKD. The CDR3 spells CAISDGQGVPGELFF. In DNA form, the CDR3 reads TGTGCCATCAGTGACGGACAGGGTGTACCCGGGGAGCTGTTTTTT.

V and J are TRBV6-2 or TRBV6-3 and TRBJ2-3; perhaps TRBD1 as D (5 bases). Germline lookup yields CDR1 MNHEY and CDR2 SVGEGT. V lost 5 bases and J 1 base, leaving 10 bases between the germline ends. The CDR3 is 14 residues long. CDR3: CASSRTPGTDTQYF. DNA of the CDR3: TGTGCCAGCAGTCGGACACCCGGCACAGATACGCAGTATTTT.

The chain carries TRBV10-3 and TRBJ2-2; possibly TRBD2 for D (5 bases). This CDR3 is 16 amino acids long. From germline, CDR1 is ENHRY and CDR2 SYGVKD. Trimming took 6 bases from V and 2 from J, leaving 16 bases between them. CDR3 bases: TGTGCCATCAGCCCCTACGGGGAAGCCAACACCGGGGAGCTGTTTTTT. Its translation: CAISPYGEANTGELFF.

This clonotype was counted ten times or more. V gene TRBV7-2 combines with J gene TRBJ2-7; D is uncertain. The CDR3 extends over 13 amino acids. V shed 1 base and J shed 7 bases, with 11 bases lying between them. CDR1 is SGHTA, CDR2 FQGNSA, per germline. The CDR3 DNA is TGTGCCAGCAGCTTAGTTCCACCGAGGGAGCAGTACTTC. This encodes CASSLVPPREQYF.

The chain is built from TRBV13 and TRBJ1-4; 9 bases map to TRBD1. There are 16 residues in the CDR3. Germline CDR1 is PRHDT and CDR2 is FYEKMQ (reference sequence). V lost 5 bases to trimming and J lost 8 bases; unmatched junction nucleotides: 12. The CDR3 DNA sequence: TGTGCCAGCAGCCTAACACAGGGGGCGTCGGGGGAAAAACTGTTTTTT. This sequence encodes CASSLTQGASGEKLFF.

This clonotype was picked up a small number of times. V usage is TRBV7-8 and J usage is TRBJ1-1, with TRBD1 matching 9 bases. Germline V CDR1 and CDR2: SGHVS, FQNEAQ. The CDR3 runs to 16 residues. Losses at the gene ends were 5 bases for V and 3 bases for J; bases not matched to a gene: 10. For the CDR3, the DNA is TGTGCCAGCAGCCCAGTCCGGGACAGGGATTACACTGAAGCTTTCTTT. Translated, it gives CASSPVRDRDYTEAFF.

The chain uses TRBV4-1 and TRBJ1-1; 7 bases match TRBD1. Losses at the gene ends were 3 bases for V and 4 bases for J; bases not matched to a gene: 17. CDR3 length: 18 residues. Germline CDR1 reads MGHRA; CDR2 reads YSYEKL. The CDR3 DNA reads as TGCGCCAGCAGCCACGCCCAAAGGACAGGTGCCGCCGCCACTGAAGCTTTCTTT. It encodes CASSHAQRTGAAATEAFF.

The sample holds a few counts of this clonotype. The V and J genes are TRBV20-1 and TRBJ2-5; maybe TRBD1 (7 bases). From germline, CDR1 is DFQATT and CDR2 SNEGSKA (reference sequence). The V end lost 4 bases, the J end lost 2 bases, and 26 bases lay between the germline ends. This CDR3 region has 18 residues. CDR3 protein: CSATEGRGDLFRQETQYF. CDR3 coding DNA: TGCAGTGCTACGGAGGGCAGGGGGGATCTTTTTAGGCAAGAGACCCAGTACTTC.

This clonotype was counted only a few times. This chain uses TRBV28 with TRBJ2-7, with no clear D. V was trimmed by 3 bases and J by 2 bases, leaving 11 bases between them. CDR1 and CDR2 from the germline V gene are MDHEN and SYDVKM. The CDR3 is 14 amino acids. The CDR3, as DNA: TGTGCCAGCAGTTTCCTTTCCGCAACCTACGAGCAGTACTTC. This sequence encodes CASSFLSATYEQYF.

The rearrangement uses TRBV19 and TRBJ2-1; 8 bases are shared with TRBD2. With V trimmed by 5 bases and J by 8 bases, 14 bases remained unmatched. This CDR3 spans 16 amino acids. Germline assignment: CDR1 LNHDA and CDR2 SQIVND (reference sequence). The CDR3 bases are TGTGCCAGTAGTTGGGTAGCGGGATCTCGGAGTGATGAGCAGTTCTTC. It translates to CASSWVAGSRSDEQFF.

This chain links TRBV7-9 with TRBJ2-7; TRBD1 aligns across 7 bases. Germline V CDR1 and CDR2: SEHNR, FQNEAQ (reference sequence). The CDR3 spans 15 residues. V lost 1 base to trimming and J lost 3 bases; unmatched junction nucleotides: 6. The CDR3 is CASSLGTTGRYEQYF. CDR3 nucleotide sequence: TGTGCCAGCAGCTTAGGGACGACAGGGCGCTACGAGCAGTACTTC.

This clonotype was recorded at least ten times. This rearrangement joins TRBV27 to TRBJ2-1, with TRBD2 identical over 8 bases. The CDR3 sequence is 18 residues long. Unmatched junction bases numbered 10, after V lost 3 bases and J lost 0 bases. Germline V gene data show CDR1 as MNHEY and CDR2 as SMNVEV (reference sequence). The CDR3 region has the DNA TGTGCCAGCAGTTTCTCCGGACTAGCAGAGAGCTCCTACAATGAGCAGTTCTTC. Translating it yields CASSFSGLAESSYNEQFF.

The chain links TRBV30 to TRBJ2-3; 9 nucleotides line up with TRBD2. With V trimmed by 5 bases and J by 3 bases, 9 bases remained unmatched. The CDR3 runs to 15 residues. Germline-derived CDR1 and CDR2 are GTSNPN and SVGIG (reference sequence). In DNA form, the CDR3 reads TGTGCCTGGCTCCGGGTAGCGGGAGAAACAGATACGCAGTATTTT. This encodes CAWLRVAGETDTQYF. The full variable domain, rest sourced from reference TRBV30 and TRBJ2-3, is SQTIHQWPATLVQPVGSPLSLECTVEGTSNPNLYWYRQAAGRGLQLLFYSVGIGQISSEVPQNLSASRPQDRQFILSSKKLLLSDSGFYLCAWLRVAGETDTQYFGPGTRLTVL.

CDR3 in amino acids: CSVSTSRENIQYF. Here the CDR3 DNA reads TGCAGCGTGTCAACTAGCAGGGAAAACATTCAGTACTTC. The gene calls are TRBV20-1 and TRBJ2-4, with D possibly being TRBD2 (6 bases). The length of the CDR3 is 13 residues. In germline, CDR1 is DFQATT, CDR2 SNEGSKA (reference sequence).

This clonotype has only a few counts. The chain uses TRBV11-2 and TRBJ1-3, with D unresolved. Germline V CDR1 and CDR2: SGHAT, FQNNGV. Trimming removed 5 bases at V and 2 bases at J, with 10 bases between. The CDR3 extends over 14 amino acids. CDR3 sequence reads: CASSLGRPGNTIYF. The CDR3 DNA sequence: TGTGCCAGCAGCCTCGGTCGGCCTGGAAACACCATATATTTT. Using reference TRBV11-2 and TRBJ1-3 for the parts outside the CDR3, the full variable domain is EAGVAQSPRYKIIEKRQSVAFWCNPISGHATLYWYQQILGQGPKLLIQFQNNGVVDDSQLPKDRFSAERLKGVDSTLKIQPAKLEDSAVYLCASSLGRPGNTIYFGEGSWLTVV.

This clonotype was seen a few times. The V gene is TRBV3-1, the J gene TRBJ2-1; 10 nucleotides match TRBD2. V shed 4 bases and J 7 bases; nucleotides not matched to a gene: 7. The germline CDR1 and CDR2 sequences are LGHDT and YNNKEL (reference sequence). The length of the CDR3 is 15 residues. For the CDR3, the DNA is TGTGCCAGCAGCCCAAGCGGGAGGGCCTGGAATGAGCAGTTCTTC. Its translation: CASSPSGRAWNEQFF.

On this clonotype itself: It is unclear where the CDR3 begins or ends on the DNA, so no DNA is shown, and the CDR3 is as TCRdb lists it. The chain is built from TRBV7-8 and TRBJ2-7; the table's TRBD1 call for D was not verified on the DNA. The CDR3 is 14 amino acids long, termini counted. In germline, CDR1 is SGHVS, CDR2 FQNEAQ. The CDR3: CASSFGPGDYEQYF.

This clonotype was found a few times. This chain connects TRBV6-1 to TRBJ1-2; TRBD1 matches 8 bases. The V segment lost 5 bases and the J segment 6 bases; nucleotides outside the gene matches: 8. The CDR3 runs 14 residues. Looked up from germline, CDR1 is MNHNS and CDR2 is SASEGT. The CDR3 loop reads CASSPSGTGDGYTF. The CDR3 bases are TGTGCCAGCAGTCCTTCCGGGACAGGAGATGGCTACACCTTC.

In its sample, this clonotype was seen a few times. The chain couples TRBV6-1 to TRBJ2-1; the D gene is possibly TRBD2 (6 bases). V lost 6 bases, J lost 0 bases, and 12 bases lay in between. The CDR3 sequence is 15 residues long. The germline V gene has CDR1 MNHNS and CDR2 SASEGT. The CDR3 sequence: CASRHGGNSYNEQFF. The CDR3 DNA reads TGTGCCAGCAGACACGGAGGGAACTCCTACAATGAGCAGTTCTTC.

Concerning this clonotype itself: The junction departs from germline at one end; a sequencing error may be responsible. The genes are TRBV5-1 and TRBJ2-5, with D possibly TRBD1 on 5 matching bases. Germline V gives CDR1 SGHRS, CDR2 YFSETQ. This CDR3 is 16 amino acids long. The chain's CDR3 is CASSLTDSIAQETQYF. Here the CDR3 DNA reads TGTGCCAGCAGCTTGACAGATTCGATCGCCCAAGAGACCCAGTACTTC.

Here the CDR3 DNA reads TGTGCCAGCAGCTTAATGGGGACAGGGGGCGGGGAGACCCAGTACTTC. It is translated as CASSLMGTGGGETQYF. The chain recombines TRBV7-3 with TRBJ2-5; 12 bases are shared with TRBD1. V was clipped by 1 base and J by 5 bases; unmatched bases: 5. CDR1 SGHTA and CDR2 FQGTGA come from the germline V gene. The CDR3 runs to 16 residues.

This chain's CDR3 is CASSQGTGSNTEAFF. The CDR3 DNA reads as TGTGCCAGCAGTCAGGGGACAGGGTCGAACACTGAAGCTTTCTTT. The genes are TRBV6-1 and TRBJ1-1; 9 nucleotides align to TRBD1. In germline, CDR1 is MNHNS, CDR2 SASEGT. This CDR3 region has 15 residues. The ends lost 5 bases at V and 1 base at J; junction bases unmatched: 5.

The rearrangement uses TRBV6-1 and TRBJ2-3, with TRBD2 as a possible D gene (6 bases). V was trimmed by 6 bases and J by 8 bases, leaving 12 bases between them. This CDR3 is 12 amino acids long. CDR1 and CDR2 from the germline V gene are MNHNS and SASEGT. This chain's CDR3 is CASSFKEGTQYF. The CDR3 nucleotides read TGTGCCAGCAGCTTTAAGGAGGGTACGCAGTATTTT.

The chain joins TRBV27 to TRBJ2-1; D tentatively fits TRBD1 or TRBD2 (7 bases each). The CDR3 spans 15 residues. Germline values: CDR1 MNHEY, CDR2 SMNVEV (reference sequence). Deletions cut 6 bases from V and 4 bases from J, with 16 bases between. This CDR3 is CASSQGGGPYNEQFF. The CDR3 DNA follows: TGTGCCAGCAGCCAGGGGGGGGGACCGTACAATGAGCAGTTCTTC.

This clonotype turned up a few times. The rearrangement uses TRBV28 and TRBJ2-7; 7 nucleotides match TRBD2. V shed 4 bases, J shed 1 base, and the junction held 7 bases outside the gene matches. The CDR3 is 15 residues long. The germline V gene has CDR1 MDHEN and CDR2 SYDVKM. This chain's CDR3 is CASSSNGGISYEQYF. CDR3 DNA sequence: TGTGCCAGCAGTTCGAACGGGGGGATTTCCTACGAGCAGTACTTC.